Listed below are T cell receptor beta chains from one sample, sequenced in a study of cytomegalovirus exposure and HLA in healthy donors. The protocol was immunoSEQ multiplex PCR, while the TCRdb copy is restricted to in-frame clones and leaves out a portion. The table shows 200,000 to 250,000 clones, with over 65% occurring only once. The sequenced sample was PBMCs. These receptors all stem from a woman between 55 and 75 years old in good health and CMV-seropositive. Both conserved end residues are part of each CDR3. Fields, in order: D gene, V gene, J gene, clone size, CDR3 protein, CDR3 DNA. D genes are given only for firm matches. Clone size is given for some rows only: seen once, a few or many times, or a class if the clone is expanded.

d_gene: -; v_gene: TRBV18; j_gene: TRBJ2-7; abundance: few; CDR3aa: CASSPPGLPYEQYF; CDR3nt: TGTGCCAGCTCACCACCGGGGCTCCCCTACGAGCAGTACTTC
d_gene: TRBD1; v_gene: TRBV19; j_gene: TRBJ1-6; abundance: -; CDR3aa: CASKGQNGSPLHF; CDR3nt: TGTGCCAGTAAGGGACAGAACGGATCACCCCTCCACTTT
d_gene: -; v_gene: TRBV5-1; j_gene: TRBJ1-1; abundance: -; CDR3aa: CASSLRGWDTEAFF; CDR3nt: TGCGCCAGCAGCTTGCGGGGGTGGGACACTGAAGCTTTCTTT
d_gene: -; v_gene: TRBV6-1; j_gene: TRBJ1-5; abundance: -; CDR3aa: CASSEPRGLNQPQHF; CDR3nt: TGTGCCAGCAGTGAACCCCGAGGGCTCAATCAGCCCCAGCATTTT
d_gene: TRBD2; v_gene: TRBV7-2; j_gene: TRBJ2-1; abundance: -; CDR3aa: CASSVKRGAVYNEQFF; CDR3nt: TGTGCCAGCAGCGTCAAGCGGGGGGCCGTTTACAATGAGCAGTTCTTC
d_gene: -; v_gene: TRBV11-2; j_gene: TRBJ1-4; abundance: -; CDR3aa: CASSPNPQGAEKLFF; CDR3nt: TGTGCCAGCAGCCCTAACCCACAGGGAGCTGAAAAACTGTTTTTT
d_gene: -; v_gene: TRBV30; j_gene: TRBJ1-6; abundance: -; CDR3aa: CACKLQGNSPLHF; CDR3nt: TGTGCCTGCAAGCTCCAGGGAAACTCACCCCTCCACTTT
d_gene: TRBD1; v_gene: TRBV5-4; j_gene: TRBJ2-3; abundance: -; CDR3aa: CASSLGTGALSTDTQYF; CDR3nt: TGTGCCAGCAGCTTAGGGACAGGGGCCCTAAGCACAGATACGCAGTATTTT
d_gene: -; v_gene: TRBV5-6; j_gene: TRBJ1-5; abundance: -; CDR3aa: CASSLRGNQPQHF; CDR3nt: TGTGCCAGCAGCTTGCGCGGCAATCAGCCCCAGCATTTT
d_gene: -; v_gene: TRBV2; j_gene: TRBJ1-1; abundance: -; CDR3aa: CASNAQGGETEAFF; CDR3nt: TGTGCCAGCAACGCGCAGGGAGGTGAGACTGAAGCTTTCTTT
d_gene: -; v_gene: TRBV10-3; j_gene: TRBJ1-4; abundance: -; CDR3aa: CAISAEGANEKLFF; CDR3nt: TGTGCCATCAGTGCCGAGGGAGCTAATGAAAAACTGTTTTTT